This entry describes one T cell receptor beta chain. The antigen is unknown. These donors counted as nominally healthy when sampled, but unrecorded immune exposures were likely. These data come from a study of cytomegalovirus exposure and HLA in healthy donors. Study-wide background: Across some 400 genotyped donors, over 70% landed in the Caucasian-associated ancestry cluster. Study-level findings and limits: Presence/absence analyses supposed approximately even sequencing depth among donors. Most TCR sequences were uncommon, yet certain public TCRs appeared in many donors.

60 Vbeta and 13 Jbeta primers were used in PCR. Profiled with immunoSEQ multiplex PCR; TCRdb holds only in-frame clones, not every one. The repertoire holds some 120,000 clones, with about 80% as singletons. The length of the CDR3 is 14 residues. Germline lookup yields CDR1 MDHEN and CDR2 SYDVKM. Trimming removed 6 bases at V and 6 bases at J, with 17 bases between. The sequence derives from a man in his forties or fifties in good health and CMV-seronegative. The specimen was PBMCs. The V call is TRBV28, the J call TRBJ1-2; D is unclear. The CDR3 sequence: CASRQPGLWDGYTF. CDR3 bases: TGTGCCAGCAGGCAACCGGGTCTATGGGATGGCTACACCTTC.